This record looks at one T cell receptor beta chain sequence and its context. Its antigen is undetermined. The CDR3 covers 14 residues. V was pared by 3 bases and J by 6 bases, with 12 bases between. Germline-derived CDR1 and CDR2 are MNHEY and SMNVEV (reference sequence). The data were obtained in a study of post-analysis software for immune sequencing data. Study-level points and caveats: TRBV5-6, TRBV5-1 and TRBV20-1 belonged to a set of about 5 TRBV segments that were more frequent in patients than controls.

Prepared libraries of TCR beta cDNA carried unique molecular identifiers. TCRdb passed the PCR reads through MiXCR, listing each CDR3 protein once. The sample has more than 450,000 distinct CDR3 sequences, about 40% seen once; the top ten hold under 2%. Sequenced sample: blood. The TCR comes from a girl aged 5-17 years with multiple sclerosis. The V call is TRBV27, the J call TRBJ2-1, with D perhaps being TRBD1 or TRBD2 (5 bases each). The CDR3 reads CASSFTGPGNEQFF. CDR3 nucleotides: TGTGCCAGCAGTTTCACGGGGCCCGGCAATGAGCAGTTCTTC.